This T cell receptor beta chain is drawn from a study of blood T cell repertoires in COVID-19. Study-wide context: Samples taken during acute and convalescent COVID-19 were collected in the United States, Italy and Spain. The analysed material was cDNA or gDNA that came from T cells, B-cell-depleted T cells, or PBMCs.

CDR1 MNHEY and CDR2 SMNVEV come from the germline V gene (reference sequence). The CDR3 has 15 residues. V shed 4 bases and J shed 4 bases, with 14 bases lying between them. Per the original methods: Cell counts per sample came from amplifying reference gene primers. Measured with immunoSEQ multiplex PCR; TCRdb has only the in-frame clones, and not every one. D and trimming were read from the DNA, whereas the V and J calls and clone size are those reported in that table. The sample yields some 98,000 clones, about 80% seen once. The V and J genes are TRBV27 and TRBJ1-5; possible D gene TRBD1, 6 bases. This sequence originates from an older man with acute or convalescent COVID-19. Sequencing was done on a sample of peripheral blood. The CDR3 is CASSSIRQVNQPQHF. The CDR3 nucleotides are TGTGCCAGCAGTTCGATCCGACAGGTTAATCAGCCCCAGCATTTT.